This paragraph reports one T cell receptor beta chain. Its target is not known. These data are taken from a study of PD-1 blockade in classical Hodgkin lymphoma. Study-level points and caveats: Reasons behind the repertoire differences stay unclear, perhaps disease activity or earlier therapy. Patients with a complete response exhibited baseline diversity comparable to newly diagnosed patients. When nivolumab was started under 1 year after ASCT, patients were excluded.

The method was immunoSEQ multiplex PCR; TCRdb's version includes in-frame clones alone and lacks a portion of them. This sample yields under 100,000 clones, of which approximately 80% are seen a single time; more than 9% belongs to the top ten. Relapse was seen in all patients after autologous stem cell transplantation, and brentuximab vedotin exposure was variable. Trimming removed 1 base at V and 7 bases at J, with 8 bases between. CDR3 length equals 14 residues. CDR1 and CDR2 (germline): SNHLY, FYNNEI. This specimen was peripheral blood mononuclear cells (PBMCs), taken at baseline. The origin of this receptor is a human donor with classical Hodgkin lymphoma. The J gene is TRBJ1-6, the V gene TRBV2; perhaps TRBD1 as D (6 bases). The CDR3 DNA reads as TGTGCCAGCAGTGAAGACAGGGTAAATTCACCCCTCCACTTT. It codes for CASSEDRVNSPLHF.